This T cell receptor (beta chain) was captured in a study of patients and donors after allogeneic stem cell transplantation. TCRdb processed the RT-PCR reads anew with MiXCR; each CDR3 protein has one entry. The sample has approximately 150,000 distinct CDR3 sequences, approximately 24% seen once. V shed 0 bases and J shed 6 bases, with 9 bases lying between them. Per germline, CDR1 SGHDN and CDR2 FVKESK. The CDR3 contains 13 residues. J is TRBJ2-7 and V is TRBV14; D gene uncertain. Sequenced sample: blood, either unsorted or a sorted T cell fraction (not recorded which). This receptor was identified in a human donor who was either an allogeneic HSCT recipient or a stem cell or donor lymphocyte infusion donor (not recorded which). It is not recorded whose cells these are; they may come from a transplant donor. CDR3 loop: CASSQDYSLEQYF. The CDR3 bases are TGTGCCAGCAGCCAAGATTACAGCCTCGAGCAGTACTTC.